A single sample is the source of the 14 T cell receptor beta chains below, sequenced in a study of blood T cell repertoires in COVID-19. Using immunoSEQ multiplex PCR, the repertoire was profiled, and TCRdb retains in-frame clones only, with some absent. In the table there are about 240,000 clones, approximately 86% of which are singletons. Sequenced sample: PBMCs or T cells enriched from blood (not recorded which). The receptors here all came from a woman aged 40 to 49 with acute COVID-19.

V and J are TRBV29-1 and TRBJ1-5; TRBD1 might be the D (5 bases). Trimming stripped 2 bases from V and 11 bases from J, with 13 bases between. Per the germline V gene, CDR1 is SQVTM and CDR2 is ANQGSEA. This CDR3 comprises 12 residues. The CDR3 is CSVEIGVGAQHF. CDR3 bases: TGCAGCGTTGAAATTGGGGTAGGGGCCCAGCATTTT.

The rearrangement joins TRBV4-1 to TRBJ2-7, with 11 bases identical to TRBD2. CDR1 is MGHRA and CDR2 is YSYEKL in the germline V gene. The V and J ends lost 4 bases and 2 bases, in that order; junction bases with no gene match: 10. The CDR3 totals 17 residues. The CDR3 DNA is TGCGCCAGCAGCCCCCAGCCGGGACTAGCGGTGACCTACGAGCAGTACTTC. It specifies CASSPQPGLAVTYEQYF.

The chain combines TRBV19 with TRBJ2-7; 8 nucleotides match TRBD2. J was trimmed by 2 bases and V by 6 bases; bases with no gene match: 9. Germline CDR1 reads LNHDA; CDR2 reads SQIVND (reference sequence). CDR3 length equals 15 residues. CDR3 loop: CASSPGLALAYEQYF. CDR3 nucleotide sequence: TGTGCCAGTAGCCCAGGACTAGCTCTGGCCTACGAGCAGTACTTC.

This rearrangement joins TRBV28 to TRBJ2-2; TRBD1 is a possible D gene (5 bases). Germline V gene sequence: CDR1 MDHEN, CDR2 SYDVKM. This CDR3 comprises 15 residues. V was trimmed by 6 bases and J by 3 bases, leaving 14 bases between them. The CDR3 nucleotides read TGTGCCAGCAGCCCAGGGTATACGGACACCGGGGAGCTGTTTTTT. Its protein is CASSPGYTDTGELFF.

CDR3: CASRVRQGAIEQFF. The CDR3 region has the DNA TGTGCCAGCAGGGTTAGGCAGGGGGCGATTGAGCAGTTCTTC. V gene TRBV2 combines with J gene TRBJ2-1, with 8 bases aligning to TRBD1. Looked up from germline, CDR1 is SNHLY and CDR2 is FYNNEI. This CDR3 region has 14 residues. J was trimmed by 9 bases and V by 6 bases; bases with no gene match: 10.

This clone showed up just once. The J gene is TRBJ2-7, the V gene TRBV19, with D tentatively TRBD1 (8 bases). Trimming stripped 4 bases from V and 4 bases from J, with 14 bases between. The CDR3 totals 14 residues. CDR1 is LNHDA, CDR2 SQIVND, per germline (reference sequence). This CDR3 reads CASSTDRGGYEQYF. CDR3 DNA sequence: TGTGCCAGTAGTACTGACAGGGGAGGGTACGAGCAGTACTTC. Full variable domain (outside the CDR3, taken from reference TRBV19 and TRBJ2-7): DGGITQSPKYLFRKEGQNVTLSCEQNLNHDAMYWYRQDPGQGLRLIYYSQIVNDFQKGDIAEGYSVSREKKESFPLTVTSAQKNPTAFYLCASSTDRGGYEQYFGPGTRLTVT.

This clone was observed a single time. The rearrangement links TRBV15 to TRBJ2-7; 8 bases match TRBD1. The CDR3 spans 18 residues. The V gene end was trimmed by 0 bases and the J gene end by 6 bases; junction bases not matched to a gene: 16. Germline V gives CDR1 LNHNV, CDR2 YYDKDF (reference sequence). The CDR3 reads CATSRDYLGGTGSAEQYF. The CDR3 DNA sequence: TGTGCCACCAGCAGAGATTATCTAGGTGGGACAGGTTCAGCCGAGCAGTACTTC.

The rearrangement links TRBV20-1 to TRBJ2-7; D is unclear. CDR1 and CDR2 from the germline V gene are DFQATT and SNEGSKA (reference sequence). The CDR3 covers 11 residues. V was pared by 3 bases and J by 7 bases, with 10 bases between. The CDR3 DNA is TGCAGTGCTAGTTTACAAGATGAGCAGTACTTC. It translates to CSASLQDEQYF.

The chain links TRBV5-4 to TRBJ2-1, with 9 nucleotides matching TRBD2. Germline lookup yields CDR1 SGHNT and CDR2 YYREEE (reference sequence). The CDR3 contains 15 residues. J was trimmed by 8 bases and V by 0 bases; bases with no gene match: 6. The CDR3 is CASSLVAGGLDEQFF. Written as DNA, the CDR3 is TGTGCCAGCAGCTTGGTGGCGGGAGGGCTTGATGAGCAGTTCTTC.

The V gene is TRBV10-2, the J gene TRBJ2-5; D possibly corresponds to TRBD1 (5 bases). Trimming shortened V by 3 bases and J by 2 bases, and 13 bases separated the two germline ends. The CDR3 has 15 amino acids. Per the germline V gene, CDR1 is WSHSY and CDR2 is SAAADI. The CDR3: CASSDFHRRQETQYF. The CDR3 DNA is TGCGCCAGCAGTGATTTTCACAGGAGACAAGAGACCCAGTACTTC.

The chain has TRBV6-5 and TRBJ2-7; D is ambiguous. CDR1 and CDR2 (germline): MNHEY, SVGAGI. The V gene lost 6 bases and the J gene lost 0 bases, with 15 bases spanning the gap. CDR3 length: 15 amino acids. CDR3 coding DNA: TGTGCCAGCAGATCAGACACATTGAGCTCCTACGAGCAGTACTTC. It specifies CASRSDTLSSYEQYF.

The chain recombines TRBV24-1 with TRBJ2-1; D perhaps matches TRBD2 (6 bases). Trimming stripped 5 bases from V and 4 bases from J, with 14 bases between. CDR3 length equals 15 residues. Germline CDR1 and CDR2: KGHDR and SFDVKD. Written as DNA, the CDR3 is TGTGCCACCAGTGCTGATGGGAGGTCATACAATGAGCAGTTCTTC. This sequence encodes CATSADGRSYNEQFF.

The chain links TRBV7-2 to TRBJ1-3, with 8 bases aligning to TRBD1. Trimming took 0 bases from V and 10 from J; bases not matched to a gene: 2. CDR1 is SGHTA and CDR2 is FQGNSA in the germline V gene. The CDR3 runs 13 residues. The CDR3 here is CASSLAGDRTIYF. CDR3 coding DNA: TGTGCCAGCAGCTTAGCGGGGGACAGGACCATATATTTT.

The gene calls are TRBV2 and TRBJ1-1, with D possibly matching TRBD1 (6 bases). CDR1 is SNHLY, CDR2 FYNNEI, per germline. The CDR3 sequence is 14 residues long. The V end lost 3 bases, the J end lost 2 bases, and 10 bases lay between the germline ends. CDR3 residues: CASSDPGHNTEAFF. The CDR3 nucleotides are TGTGCCAGCAGTGATCCGGGACACAACACTGAAGCTTTCTTT.